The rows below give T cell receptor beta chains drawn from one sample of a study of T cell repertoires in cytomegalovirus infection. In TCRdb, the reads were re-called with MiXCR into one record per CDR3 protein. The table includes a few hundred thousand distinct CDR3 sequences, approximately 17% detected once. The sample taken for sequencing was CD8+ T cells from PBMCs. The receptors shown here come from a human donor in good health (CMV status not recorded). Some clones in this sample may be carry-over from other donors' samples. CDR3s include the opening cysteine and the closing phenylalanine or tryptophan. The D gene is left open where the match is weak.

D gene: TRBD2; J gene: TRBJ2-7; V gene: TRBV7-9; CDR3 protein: CASSFYSRPGTSGYEQYF
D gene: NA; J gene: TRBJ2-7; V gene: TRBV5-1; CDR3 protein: CASSPDGGRRDEQYF
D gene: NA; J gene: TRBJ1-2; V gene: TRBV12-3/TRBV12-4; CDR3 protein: CASSFEIVGYTF
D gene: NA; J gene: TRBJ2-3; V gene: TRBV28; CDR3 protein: CASKSTDTQYF
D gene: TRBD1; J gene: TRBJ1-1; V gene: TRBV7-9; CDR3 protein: CASSLGQGVYTEAFF
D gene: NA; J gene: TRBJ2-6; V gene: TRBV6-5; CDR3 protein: CASSYPLRDPVSGANVLTF
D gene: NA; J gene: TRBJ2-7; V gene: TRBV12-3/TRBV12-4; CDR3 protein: CASSILTYEQYF
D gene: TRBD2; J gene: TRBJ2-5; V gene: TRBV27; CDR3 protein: CASSLSGGGQVGETQYF
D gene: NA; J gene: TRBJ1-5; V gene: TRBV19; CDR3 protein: CASKGVGQPQHF
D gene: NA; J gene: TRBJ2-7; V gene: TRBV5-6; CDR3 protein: CASSRQLLSYEQYF
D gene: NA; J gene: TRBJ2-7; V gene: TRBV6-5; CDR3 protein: CASSYSAGAYEQYF
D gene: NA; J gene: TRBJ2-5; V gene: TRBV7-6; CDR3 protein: CASSLAYQETQYF
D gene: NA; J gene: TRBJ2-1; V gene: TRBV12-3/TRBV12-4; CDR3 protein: CASNRRQVGSSYNEQFF
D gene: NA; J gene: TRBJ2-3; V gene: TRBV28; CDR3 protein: CASSGVGWTDTQYF
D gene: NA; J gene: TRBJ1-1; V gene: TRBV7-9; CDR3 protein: CASSSTHEAFF
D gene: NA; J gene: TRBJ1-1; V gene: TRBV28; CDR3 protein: CASSFRQFNTEAFF
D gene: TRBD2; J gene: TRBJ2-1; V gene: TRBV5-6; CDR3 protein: CASSHGTSVYNEQFF
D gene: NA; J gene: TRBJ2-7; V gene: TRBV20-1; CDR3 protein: CSARTPGRTYEQYF
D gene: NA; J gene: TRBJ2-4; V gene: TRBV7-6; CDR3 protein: CASDSTGEGGVQYF
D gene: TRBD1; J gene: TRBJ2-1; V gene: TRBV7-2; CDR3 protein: CASSLTGNPYNEQFF
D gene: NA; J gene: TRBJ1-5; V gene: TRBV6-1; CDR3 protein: CASSGGRHLNNQPQHF
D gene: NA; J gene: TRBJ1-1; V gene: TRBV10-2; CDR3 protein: CASTSGREFGRAFF
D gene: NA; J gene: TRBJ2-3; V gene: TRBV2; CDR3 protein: CASSTGEVYTDTQYF
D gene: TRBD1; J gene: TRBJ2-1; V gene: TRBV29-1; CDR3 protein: CSVALGQGKEDEQFF
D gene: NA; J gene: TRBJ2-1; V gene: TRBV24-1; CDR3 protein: CATSVDDRQFF
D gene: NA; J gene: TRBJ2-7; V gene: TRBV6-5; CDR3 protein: CASSQLRGLGYEQYF
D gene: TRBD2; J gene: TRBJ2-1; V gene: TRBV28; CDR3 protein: CASSFSWTSGAYNEQFF
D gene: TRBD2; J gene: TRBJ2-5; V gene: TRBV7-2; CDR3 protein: CASSTHLLAGDQETQYF
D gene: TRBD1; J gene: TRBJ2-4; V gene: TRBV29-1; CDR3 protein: CSVETGGAKNIQYF
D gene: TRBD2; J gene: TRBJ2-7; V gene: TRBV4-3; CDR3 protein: CASSQGTSGYEQYF
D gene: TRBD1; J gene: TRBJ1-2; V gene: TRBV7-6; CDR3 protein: CASSVGQSYGYTF
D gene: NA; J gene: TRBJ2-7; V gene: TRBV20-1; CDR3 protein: CSAREVGTYEQYF
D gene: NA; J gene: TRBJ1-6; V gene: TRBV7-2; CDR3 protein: CASSLVAGYKSPLHF
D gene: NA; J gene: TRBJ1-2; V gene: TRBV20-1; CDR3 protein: CSARGRAGGYTF
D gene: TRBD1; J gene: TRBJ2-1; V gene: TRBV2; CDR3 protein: CASEDRGLNEQFF
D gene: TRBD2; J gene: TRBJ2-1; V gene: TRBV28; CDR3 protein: CASTAWRGGSDEQFF
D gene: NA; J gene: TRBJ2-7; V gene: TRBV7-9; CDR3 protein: CASSLASGLDYEQYF
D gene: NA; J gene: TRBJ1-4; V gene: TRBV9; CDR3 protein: CASSVTGGNEKLFF
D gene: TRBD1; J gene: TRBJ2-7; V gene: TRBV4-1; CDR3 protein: CASSQEGWTGGTYEQYF
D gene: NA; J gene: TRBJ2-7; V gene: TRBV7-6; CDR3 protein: CASSSPGHPSYEQYF
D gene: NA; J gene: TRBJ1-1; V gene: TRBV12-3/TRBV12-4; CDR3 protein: CASKHSTEAFF
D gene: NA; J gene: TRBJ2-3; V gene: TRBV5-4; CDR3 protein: CASSLVQGSDTQYF
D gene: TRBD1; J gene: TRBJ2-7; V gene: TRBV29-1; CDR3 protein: CSVEDGQGPRWEQYF
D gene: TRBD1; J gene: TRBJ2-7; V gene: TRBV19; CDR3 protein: CASDPGQGLLEQYF
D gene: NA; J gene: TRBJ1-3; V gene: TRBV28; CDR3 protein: CASSLVGGYGNTIYF
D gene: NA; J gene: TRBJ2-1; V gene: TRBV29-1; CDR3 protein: CSAHAGASYNEQFF
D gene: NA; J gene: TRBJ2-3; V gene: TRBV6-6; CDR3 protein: CASSSLAAGTDTQYF
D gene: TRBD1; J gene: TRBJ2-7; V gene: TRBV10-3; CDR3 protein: CAISEEGQGTNYEQYF
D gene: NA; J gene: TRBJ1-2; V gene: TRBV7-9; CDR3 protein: CASGLRTLYGYTF
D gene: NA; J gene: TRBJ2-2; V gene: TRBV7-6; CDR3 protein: CAGEYRSTGELFF
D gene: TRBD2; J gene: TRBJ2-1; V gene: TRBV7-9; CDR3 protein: CASSPFSRLAEYNEQFF
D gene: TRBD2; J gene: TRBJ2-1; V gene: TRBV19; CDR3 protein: CASSFKAAGRARGEQFF